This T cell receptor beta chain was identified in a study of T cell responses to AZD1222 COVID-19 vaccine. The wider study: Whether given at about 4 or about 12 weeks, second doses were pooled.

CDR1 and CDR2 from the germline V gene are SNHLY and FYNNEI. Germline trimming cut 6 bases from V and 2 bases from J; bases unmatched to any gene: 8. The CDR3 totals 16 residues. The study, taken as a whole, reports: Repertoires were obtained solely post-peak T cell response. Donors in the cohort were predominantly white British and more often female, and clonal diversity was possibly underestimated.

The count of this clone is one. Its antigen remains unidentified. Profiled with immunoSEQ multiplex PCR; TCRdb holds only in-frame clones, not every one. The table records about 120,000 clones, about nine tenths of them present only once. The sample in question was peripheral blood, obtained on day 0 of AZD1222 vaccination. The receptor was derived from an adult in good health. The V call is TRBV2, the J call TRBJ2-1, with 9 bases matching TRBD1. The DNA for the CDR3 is TGTGCCAGCAGAGAAACCGGGACAGGGACCTACAATGAGCAGTTCTTC. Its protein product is CASRETGTGTYNEQFF. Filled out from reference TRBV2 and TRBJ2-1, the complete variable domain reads EPEVTQTPSHQVTQMGQEVILRCVPISNHLYFYWYRQILGQKVEFLVSFYNNEISEKSEIFDDQFSVERPDGSNFTLKIRSTKLEDSAMYFCASRETGTGTYNEQFFGPGTRLTVL.